The rows below give T cell receptor beta chains drawn from one sample of a study of T-cell memory formation after mild COVID-19. One entry per CDR3 protein results from TCRdb running MiXCR on the 5' RACE reads. The table has 140,000 or so distinct CDR3 sequences, around 14% seen once; the top ten hold less than 30%. Input material: PBMCs or a T cell subset sorted from them (not recorded which). These receptors were obtained from an adult woman who had mild COVID-19 (a few samples of this study predate the infection). Cell type and time point are not known. The conserved cysteine and the conserved F or W are not part of the CDR3 here.

CDR3aa: ASSSTVNSGANVLT
j_gene: TRBJ2-6
v_gene: TRBV7-9

CDR3aa: ASSLWGILSSGNTIY
j_gene: TRBJ1-3
v_gene: TRBV7-8

CDR3aa: ASSYLPGQKLKNIQY
j_gene: TRBJ2-4
v_gene: TRBV21-1

CDR3aa: ASSLDYGLAGGEIQQF
j_gene: TRBJ2-1
v_gene: TRBV11-2

CDR3aa: ASKPREDLTLLENTIY
j_gene: TRBJ1-3
v_gene: TRBV12-3/TRBV12-4

CDR3aa: ASSPSGGKVEQF
j_gene: TRBJ2-1
v_gene: TRBV28

CDR3aa: ASSPEGDYNEQF
j_gene: TRBJ2-1
v_gene: TRBV5-4

CDR3aa: ASSYGTTTDTQY
j_gene: TRBJ2-3
v_gene: TRBV6-2/TRBV6-3

CDR3aa: ASSSPGLYYEQY
j_gene: TRBJ2-7
v_gene: TRBV12-3/TRBV12-4

CDR3aa: ASSPAGGRGSYNEQF
j_gene: TRBJ2-1
v_gene: TRBV5-6

CDR3aa: ASSLSSGDLYEQY
j_gene: TRBJ2-7
v_gene: TRBV7-6

CDR3aa: ATRQGGIGNQPQH
j_gene: TRBJ1-5
v_gene: TRBV2